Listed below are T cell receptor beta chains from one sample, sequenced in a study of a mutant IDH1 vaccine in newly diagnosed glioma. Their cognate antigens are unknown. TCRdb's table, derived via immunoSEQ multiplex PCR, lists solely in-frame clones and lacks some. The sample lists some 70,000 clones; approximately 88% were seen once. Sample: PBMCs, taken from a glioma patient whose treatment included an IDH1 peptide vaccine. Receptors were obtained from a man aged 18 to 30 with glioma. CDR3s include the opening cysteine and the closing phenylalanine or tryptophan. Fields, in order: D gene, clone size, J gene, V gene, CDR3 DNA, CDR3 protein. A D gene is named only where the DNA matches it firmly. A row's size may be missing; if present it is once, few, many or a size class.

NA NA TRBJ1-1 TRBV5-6 TGTGCCAGCAGCTTGGTCAGGGATGGAAACACTGAAGCTTTCTTT CASSLVRDGNTEAFF
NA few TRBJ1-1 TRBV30 TGTGCCTGGAAGGACTCCTGGAACACTGAAGCTTTCTTT CAWKDSWNTEAFF
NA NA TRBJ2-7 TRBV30 TGTGCCTGGAGCGCAGACTACCTCAGCTCCTACGAGCAGTACTTC CAWSADYLSSYEQYF
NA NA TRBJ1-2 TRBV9 TGTGCCAGCAGCGTATCAGACAGACTTAACTATGGCTACACCTTC CASSVSDRLNYGYTF
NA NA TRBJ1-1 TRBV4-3 TGCGCCAGCAGCCCCGGGAACACTGAAGCTTTCTTT CASSPGNTEAFF
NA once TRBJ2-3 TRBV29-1 TGCAGCGAAAGGGGCATTGGGACAGATACGCAGTATTTT CSERGIGTDTQYF
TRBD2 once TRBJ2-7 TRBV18 TGTGCCAGCTCACCTGGCGGGGGGCACGACGAGCAGTACTTC CASSPGGGHDEQYF
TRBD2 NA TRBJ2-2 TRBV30 TGTGCCCAGAAAGGGGGACTAGCGGGACGCAGGGCCGGGGAGCTGTTTTTT CAQKGGLAGRRAGELFF
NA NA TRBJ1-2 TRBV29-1 TGCAGCGTTGGACCCGAGGATGGCTACACCTTC CSVGPEDGYTF
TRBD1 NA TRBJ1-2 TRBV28 TGTGCCAGCACCAAAGGGACAGGCGCGGGCTACACCTTC CASTKGTGAGYTF
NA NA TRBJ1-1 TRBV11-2 TGTGCCAGCAGCTTAGGATTCCATGGGATGAACACTGAAGCTTTCTTT CASSLGFHGMNTEAFF
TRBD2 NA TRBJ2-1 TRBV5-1 TGCGCCAGCCGCTACACTAGCGGGGGCAATGAGCAGTTCTTC CASRYTSGGNEQFF
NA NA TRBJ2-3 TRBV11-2 TGTGCCAGCAGTTTCCCCAGGGGTGAGGACACAGATACGCAGTATTTT CASSFPRGEDTDTQYF
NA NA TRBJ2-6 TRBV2 TGTGCCAGCAGTGTAACACCGGGAGCCAACGTCCTGACTTTC CASSVTPGANVLTF
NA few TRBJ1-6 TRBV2 TGTGCCAGCAGTGGACACGAAAATTCACCCCTCCACTTT CASSGHENSPLHF
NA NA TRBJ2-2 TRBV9 TGTGCCAGCAGCGTAAACACCGGGGAGCTGTTTTTT CASSVNTGELFF
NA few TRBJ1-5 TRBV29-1 TGCAGCGCCGGGACGGACCTCAATCAGCCCCAGCATTTT CSAGTDLNQPQHF
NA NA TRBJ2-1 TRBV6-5 TGTGCCAGCAGTCATCGGACCCCACTATACAATGAGCAGTTCTTC CASSHRTPLYNEQFF
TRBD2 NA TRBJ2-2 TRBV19 TGTGCCAGTAGTACCCCAGCGGGGGGGCCATTCGGGGAGCTGTTTTTT CASSTPAGGPFGELFF
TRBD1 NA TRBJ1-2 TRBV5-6 TGTGCCAGCAAACAGACAGGGAAGTACCCCTCTAGCTATGGCTACACCTTC CASKQTGKYPSSYGYTF
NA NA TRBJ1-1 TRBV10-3 TGTGCCATCAGTGAGGTGACAGAGGCTATGAACACTGAAGCTTTCTTT CAISEVTEAMNTEAFF
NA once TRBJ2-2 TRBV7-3 TGTGCCAGCAGCTTACAGGGCGCGAACACCGGGGAGCTGTTTTTT CASSLQGANTGELFF
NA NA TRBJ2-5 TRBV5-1 TGCGCCAGCAGCCGAGAGACACAAGAGACCCAGTACTTC CASSRETQETQYF
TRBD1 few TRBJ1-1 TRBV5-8 TGTGCCAGCAGCTCCTACAGGGGCACTGAAGCTTTCTTT CASSSYRGTEAFF
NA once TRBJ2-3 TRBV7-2 TGTGCCAGCAGCTTACTGGGGGGCCCCACAGATACGCAGTATTTT CASSLLGGPTDTQYF
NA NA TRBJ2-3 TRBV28 TGTGCCAGCAGTTTACTAGATACGCAGTATTTT CASSLLDTQYF
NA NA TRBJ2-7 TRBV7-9 TGTGCCAGCAGCTACAGTGAACAGGCCTCCTACGAGCAGTACTTC CASSYSEQASYEQYF
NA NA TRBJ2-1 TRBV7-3 TGTGCCAGCAGCTTAATAGGCTTCAAGGTTTCCAGCGACTCCTACAATGAGCAGTTCTTC CASSLIGFKVSSDSYNEQFF
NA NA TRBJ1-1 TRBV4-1 TGCGCCAGCAGTTCCATCGACACCTTGAACACTGAAGCTTTCTTT CASSSIDTLNTEAFF
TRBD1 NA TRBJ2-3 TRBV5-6 TGTGCCAGCAGCCAGGACAGGGGGCTAGGAGATACGCAGTATTTT CASSQDRGLGDTQYF
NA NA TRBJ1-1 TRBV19 TGTGCCAGTACTGTGCGTGGGTTGGGGGCTTTCTTT CASTVRGLGAFF
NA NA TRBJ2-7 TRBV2 TGTGCCAGCGACTTTTTCGCAGGATTCGAGCAGTACTTC CASDFFAGFEQYF
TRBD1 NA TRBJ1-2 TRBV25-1 TGTGCCAGCAGTCCTATCGGACAGGGGGCCTTCTATGGCTACACCTTC CASSPIGQGAFYGYTF
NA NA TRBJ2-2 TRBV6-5 TGTGCCAGCAGGGACCTCACCGGGGAGCTGTTTTTT CASRDLTGELFF
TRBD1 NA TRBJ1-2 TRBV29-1 TGCAGCGCCGAAATACAGGGGGGCTATGGCTACACCTTC CSAEIQGGYGYTF
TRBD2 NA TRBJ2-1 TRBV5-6 TGTGCCAGCAGCTTACTAAGCGGGAGGCCCTTCAATGAGCAGTTCTTC CASSLLSGRPFNEQFF
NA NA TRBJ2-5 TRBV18 TGTGCCAGCTCACTCTTGGGGGCCCAAGAGACCCAGTACTTC CASSLLGAQETQYF
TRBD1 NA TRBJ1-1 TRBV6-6 TGTGCCAGCATAACAGGGGCGGGCACTGAAGCTTTCTTT CASITGAGTEAFF
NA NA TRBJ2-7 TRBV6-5 TGTGCCAGCAGTTACTCGAGGCAGAGCTCCTACGAGCAGTACTTC CASSYSRQSSYEQYF
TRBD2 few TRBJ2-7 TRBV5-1 TGCGCCAGCAGCTTGTACGGGAGGGACGCCTACGAGCAGTACTTC CASSLYGRDAYEQYF
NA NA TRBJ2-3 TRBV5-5 TGTGCCAGCAGCTTGGGGCGGGACACTATCACAGATACGCAGTATTTT CASSLGRDTITDTQYF
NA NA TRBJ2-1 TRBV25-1 TGTGCCAGCAGTCGACAGCCAGGGCCCTACGACAATGAGCAGTTCTTC CASSRQPGPYDNEQFF
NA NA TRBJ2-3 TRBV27 TGTGCCAGCAGCCTCGAAGGGCCAGGGGAACCAGATACGCAGTATTTT CASSLEGPGEPDTQYF
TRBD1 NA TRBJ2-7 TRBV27 TGTGCCAGCAGTTTATCGATCTCGACAGGGTACTACGAGCAGTACTTC CASSLSISTGYYEQYF
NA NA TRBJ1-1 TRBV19 TGTGCCAGTGGGGGGCTCACCACTGAAGCTTTCTTT CASGGLTTEAFF